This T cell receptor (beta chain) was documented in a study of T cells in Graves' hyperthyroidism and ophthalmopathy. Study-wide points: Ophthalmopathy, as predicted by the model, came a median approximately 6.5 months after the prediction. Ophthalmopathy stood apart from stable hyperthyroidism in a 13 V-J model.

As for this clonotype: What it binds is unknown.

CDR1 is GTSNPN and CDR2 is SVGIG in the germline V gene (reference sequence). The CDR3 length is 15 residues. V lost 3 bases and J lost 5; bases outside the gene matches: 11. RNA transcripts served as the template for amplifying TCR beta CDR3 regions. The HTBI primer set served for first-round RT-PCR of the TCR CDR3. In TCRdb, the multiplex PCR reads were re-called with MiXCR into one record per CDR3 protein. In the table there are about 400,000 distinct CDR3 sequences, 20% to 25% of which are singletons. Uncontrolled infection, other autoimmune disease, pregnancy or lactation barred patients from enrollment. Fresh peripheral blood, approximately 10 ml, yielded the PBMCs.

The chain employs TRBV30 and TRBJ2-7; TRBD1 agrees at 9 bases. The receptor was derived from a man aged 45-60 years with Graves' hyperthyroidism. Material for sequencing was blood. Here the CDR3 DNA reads TGTGCCTGGAGGGAAAGGACAGGGGTTCGGCACGAGCAGTACTTC. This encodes CAWRERTGVRHEQYF.